Listed below are T cell receptor beta chains from one sample, sequenced in a study of high-grade serous ovarian cancer treatment subgroups. Sequencing used immunoSEQ multiplex PCR; TCRdb keeps in-frame clones, though not all of them. The repertoire includes 3,600 or so clones, 55% to 70% of them detected once, and roughly 15% sits in the top ten. The sample consisted of tumor tissue. All receptors derive from a human donor with high-grade serous ovarian cancer. Each CDR3 is given with its conserved first and last residue. A D gene is named only where the DNA matches it firmly. Some rows have no size entry. The others give once, few or many, or a class for an expanded clone.

j_gene	d_gene	abundance	v_gene	CDR3aa	CDR3nt
TRBJ2-5	TRBD2	.	TRBV7-2	CASSLEPSGGETQYF	TGTGCCAGCAGCTTAGAGCCTAGCGGGGGCGAGACCCAGTACTTC
TRBJ2-4	TRBD1	once	TRBV5-1	CASSYYGDRANIQYF	TGCGCCAGCAGCTATTACGGGGACAGGGCGAACATTCAGTACTTC
TRBJ2-1	.	.	TRBV27	CASSFLGSYNEQFF	TGTGCCAGCAGTTTTCTGGGTTCCTACAATGAGCAGTTCTTC
TRBJ1-1	TRBD1	.	TRBV29-1	CSVVAGTGGTEAFF	TGCAGCGTTGTTGCGGGGACAGGGGGCACTGAAGCTTTCTTT
TRBJ2-3	TRBD2	.	TRBV4-1	CASSQAPSGGPYTQYF	TGCGCCAGCAGCCAGGCCCCTAGCGGGGGGCCATATACGCAGTATTTT
TRBJ1-1	.	.	TRBV5-6	CASRARAGAMNTEAFF	TGTGCCAGCAGGGCTCGCGCGGGGGCAATGAACACTGAAGCTTTCTTT
TRBJ1-2	.	.	TRBV9	CASSVGEIPANYGYTF	TGTGCCAGCAGCGTAGGCGAGATACCAGCGAACTATGGCTACACCTTC
TRBJ1-1	.	few	TRBV28	CASSSLTLHSPNTEAFF	TGTGCCAGCAGTTCACTTACCCTCCATAGCCCGAACACTGAAGCTTTCTTT
TRBJ1-1	TRBD1	.	TRBV7-9	CASSFLDRGPFF	TGTGCCAGCAGCTTCCTGGACAGGGGGCCTTTCTTT
TRBJ1-4	TRBD1	.	TRBV2	CASSPGQGNEKLFF	TGTGCCAGCAGTCCGGGACAGGGGAATGAAAAACTGTTTTTT
TRBJ1-1	.	few	TRBV5-5	CASSRVLSNTEAFF	TGTGCCAGCAGTCGGGTCCTCTCGAACACTGAAGCTTTCTTT
TRBJ1-5	TRBD1	.	TRBV10-3	CAISDGTGGNQPQHF	TGTGCCATCAGTGACGGGACAGGGGGTAATCAGCCCCAGCATTTT
TRBJ2-3	TRBD2	.	TRBV9	CASSAGLAVSTDTQYF	TGTGCCAGCAGCGCGGGACTAGCGGTTAGCACAGATACGCAGTATTTT
TRBJ1-2	TRBD1	.	TRBV9	CASRGGGADYGYTF	TGTGCCAGCAGGGGAGGGGGCGCGGACTATGGCTACACCTTC
TRBJ1-3	.	.	TRBV30	CAWSGGRAGNTIYF	TGTGCCTGGAGTGGCGGGAGGGCTGGAAACACCATATATTTT
TRBJ1-5	.	.	TRBV9	CASSVGGASWPQHF	TGTGCCAGCAGCGTAGGAGGGGCTTCGTGGCCCCAGCATTTT
TRBJ1-2	.	.	TRBV7-8	CASRQGTDGYTF	TGTGCCAGCAGACAAGGGACGGATGGCTACACCTTC
TRBJ2-5	.	.	TRBV2	CASLDEGETQYF	TGTGCCAGCCTCGACGAGGGGGAGACCCAGTACTTC
TRBJ1-1	.	.	TRBV10-3	CAISESSTGTNTEAFF	TGTGCCATCAGTGAGTCGTCGACAGGTACGAACACTGAAGCTTTCTTT
TRBJ2-2	.	few	TRBV7-3	CASSSGPPGLDTGELFF	TGTGCCAGCAGCTCCGGGCCCCCGGGGTTGGACACCGGGGAGCTGTTTTTT
TRBJ2-7	TRBD1	few	TRBV29-1	CSVEGQGYEQYF	TGCAGCGTTGAGGGACAGGGCTACGAGCAGTACTTC
TRBJ1-1	.	.	TRBV7-9	CASSRGRGRNTEAFF	TGTGCCAGCAGCCGCGGGAGGGGACGGAACACTGAAGCTTTCTTT
TRBJ2-3	TRBD2	few	TRBV6-1	CASSDLAGGGDTQYF	TGTGCCAGCAGTGATCTCGCGGGGGGAGGGGATACGCAGTATTTT
TRBJ1-1	TRBD1	.	TRBV15	CATSREYRGRNTEAFF	TGTGCCACCAGCAGAGAATACAGGGGGCGAAACACTGAAGCTTTCTTT
TRBJ1-2	.	.	TRBV5-5	CASTRTGDRSVRGYTF	TGTGCCAGCACCCGGACGGGTGATAGATCGGTTCGTGGCTACACCTTC
TRBJ1-1	TRBD1	.	TRBV6-6	CASSYGTGEAFF	TGTGCCAGCAGTTACGGGACAGGGGAAGCTTTCTTT
TRBJ2-2	.	.	TRBV5-4	CASKDTNTGELFF	TGTGCCAGCAAGGACACAAACACCGGGGAGCTGTTTTTT
TRBJ2-1	.	few	TRBV4-1	CASSQDPSSYNEQFF	TGCGCCAGCAGCCAAGACCCAAGCTCCTACAATGAGCAGTTCTTC
TRBJ1-1	.	.	TRBV18	CASSPDVTAEAFF	TGTGCCAGCTCACCGGACGTGACGGCTGAAGCTTTCTTT
TRBJ1-5	.	large	TRBV6-1	CASSEGFGFPQHF	TGTGCCAGCAGTGAAGGCTTTGGGTTTCCCCAGCATTTT
TRBJ1-1	TRBD1	.	TRBV6-5	CASRQYDRAGAEAFF	TGTGCCAGCAGGCAATATGACAGGGCTGGCGCTGAAGCTTTCTTT
TRBJ1-1	.	.	TRBV19	CASSIEGTMNTEAFF	TGTGCCAGTAGTATAGAAGGGACTATGAACACTGAAGCTTTCTTT
TRBJ1-1	.	few	TRBV4-2	CASCKRTNTEAFF	TGTGCCAGCTGCAAACGGACGAACACTGAAGCTTTCTTT
TRBJ2-5	.	.	TRBV7-2	CASSPPGGDGTQYF	TGTGCCAGCAGCCCCCCCGGGGGCGACGGGACCCAGTACTTC
TRBJ1-5	.	.	TRBV5-4	CASSGGGGPQHF	TGTGCCAGCAGCGGCGGGGGGGGGCCCCAGCATTTT
TRBJ1-1	.	.	TRBV11-1	CASSPLDGGTEAFF	TGTGCCAGCAGCCCCTTGGACGGTGGGACTGAAGCTTTCTTT
TRBJ1-5	.	.	TRBV27	CASSLTSPDQPQHF	TGTGCCAGCAGTTTAACCAGCCCGGATCAGCCCCAGCATTTT
TRBJ1-3	TRBD1	.	TRBV7-2	CASSPTLGQRISGNTIYF	TGTGCCAGCAGCCCAACCCTGGGACAGCGAATCTCTGGAAACACCATATATTTT
TRBJ1-1	TRBD1	few	TRBV30	CAWSPGGLSEAFF	TGTGCCTGGAGTCCAGGGGGTTTATCTGAAGCTTTCTTT
TRBJ2-5	.	.	TRBV7-8	CASSPGVGPGETQYF	TGTGCCAGCAGCCCGGGGGTTGGGCCCGGAGAGACCCAGTACTTC
TRBJ2-4	.	.	TRBV5-4	CASSLWGGHPANIQYF	TGTGCCAGCAGCTTGTGGGGGGGCCATCCGGCAAACATTCAGTACTTC
TRBJ2-4	.	.	TRBV5-5	CASSLSVAKNIQYF	TGTGCCAGCAGCTTGAGTGTAGCCAAAAACATTCAGTACTTC
TRBJ2-4	.	.	TRBV6-6	CASSYSKENIQYF	TGTGCCAGCAGTTACTCGAAGGAAAACATTCAGTACTTC
TRBJ2-1	.	.	TRBV27	CASSSRGYNEQFF	TGTGCCAGCAGTTCCCGGGGCTACAATGAGCAGTTCTTC
TRBJ2-1	TRBD2	.	TRBV7-8	CASSLASGGAREQFF	TGTGCCAGCAGCTTAGCTAGCGGGGGGGCCCGTGAGCAGTTCTTC
TRBJ1-2	.	.	TRBV6-6	CASSYDRANYGYTF	TGTGCCAGCAGTTACGATAGGGCTAACTATGGCTACACCTTC
TRBJ1-2	TRBD1	medium-sized	TRBV6-1	CASTESRGRSGYTF	TGTGCCAGCACTGAATCTAGGGGGCGAAGTGGCTACACCTTC
TRBJ2-7	TRBD1	.	TRBV6-5	CASSSRGISYEQYF	TGTGCCAGCAGTAGCAGGGGGATCTCCTACGAGCAGTACTTC
TRBJ1-5	.	.	TRBV28	CASSFDQGYQPQHF	TGTGCCAGCAGTTTCGATCAGGGGTATCAGCCCCAGCATTTT
TRBJ1-4	TRBD1	.	TRBV27	CASSLGQGESEKLFF	TGTGCCAGCAGTTTAGGGCAGGGGGAAAGTGAAAAACTGTTTTTT
TRBJ1-2	TRBD1	.	TRBV27	CASSPQGTYGYTF	TGTGCCAGCAGCCCACAGGGGACCTATGGCTACACCTTC
TRBJ2-5	.	.	TRBV6-5	CASSFVRGQETQYF	TGTGCCAGCAGTTTTGTCCGGGGACAAGAGACCCAGTACTTC
TRBJ2-7	.	.	TRBV7-2	CASSLEQAAYEQYF	TGTGCCAGCAGCTTAGAGCAGGCCGCCTACGAGCAGTACTTC
TRBJ1-5	.	.	TRBV6-6	CASRGPNQPQHF	TGTGCCAGCAGAGGCCCCAATCAGCCCCAGCATTTT